The present TCR beta chain was sequenced within a study of cytomegalovirus exposure and HLA in healthy donors. Study information: Among about 179 million T cells, an earlier analysis found 117 million unique TCR beta sequences. A preliminary data release comprised roughly 80 million unique TCRs obtained from HLA-typed donors.

Comments on this clone: Its antigen is not identified.

Trimming took 4 bases from V and 6 from J; bases not matched to a gene: 8. The germline gives CDR1 SGHRS, CDR2 YFSETQ. The length of the CDR3 is 14 residues. Study-level results: Rarity characterized most TCR sequences, yet some public TCRs appeared in many donors.

The PCR used 60 Vbeta and 13 Jbeta primers. Some clones are missing from TCRdb's copy, which holds only in-frame ones; the method was immunoSEQ multiplex PCR. The specimen's table records about 170,000 clones. The sample consisted of PBMCs. V gene TRBV5-1 combines with J gene TRBJ2-7, with TRBD1 identical over 9 bases. The clonotype was recovered from a woman in her fifties or sixties in good health and CMV-seronegative. The DNA of the CDR3 is TGCGCCAGCAGCGGGGGACAGGGATTGGGCGAGCAGTACTTC. This encodes CASSGGQGLGEQYF.